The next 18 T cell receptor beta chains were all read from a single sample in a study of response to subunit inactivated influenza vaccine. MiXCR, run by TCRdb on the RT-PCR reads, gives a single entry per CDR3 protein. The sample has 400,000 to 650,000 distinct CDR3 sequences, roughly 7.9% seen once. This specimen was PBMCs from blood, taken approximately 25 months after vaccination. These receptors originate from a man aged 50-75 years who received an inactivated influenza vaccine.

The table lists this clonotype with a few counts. The CDR3 sequence is CAITKDRDQPQHF. The CDR3 region has the DNA TGTGCCATCACCAAAGACAGGGACCAGCCCCAGCATTTT. The rearrangement uses TRBV10-3 and TRBJ1-5; the match to TRBD1 covers 7 bases. Germline CDR1 and CDR2: ENHRY and SYGVKD. Trimming removed 7 bases from V and 7 bases from J; junction bases left unmatched: 7. The CDR3 totals 13 residues.

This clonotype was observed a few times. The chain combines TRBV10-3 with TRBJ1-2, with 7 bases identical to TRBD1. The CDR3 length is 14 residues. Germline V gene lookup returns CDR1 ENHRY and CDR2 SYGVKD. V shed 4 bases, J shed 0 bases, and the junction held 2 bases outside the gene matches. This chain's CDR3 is CAISGQGANYGYTF. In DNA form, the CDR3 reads TGTGCCATCAGTGGACAGGGCGCTAACTATGGCTACACCTTC.

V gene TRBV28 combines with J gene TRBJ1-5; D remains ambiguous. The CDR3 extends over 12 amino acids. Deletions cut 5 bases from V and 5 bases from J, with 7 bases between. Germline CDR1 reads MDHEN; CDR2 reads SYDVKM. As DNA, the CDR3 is TGTGCCAGCAGTGCCAGTGATCAGCCCCAGCATTTT. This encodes CASSASDQPQHF.

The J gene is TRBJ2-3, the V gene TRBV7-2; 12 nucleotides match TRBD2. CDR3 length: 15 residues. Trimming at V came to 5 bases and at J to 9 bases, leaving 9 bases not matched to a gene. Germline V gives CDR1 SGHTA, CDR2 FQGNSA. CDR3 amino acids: CASSAGLAGSWTQYF. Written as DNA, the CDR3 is TGTGCCAGCAGCGCGGGACTAGCGGGCTCGTGGACGCAGTATTTT.

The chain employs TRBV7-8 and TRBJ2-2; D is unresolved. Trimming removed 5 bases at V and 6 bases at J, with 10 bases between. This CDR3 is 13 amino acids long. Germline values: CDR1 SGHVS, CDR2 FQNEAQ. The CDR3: CASSVDQPGELFF. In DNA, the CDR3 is TGTGCCAGCAGCGTGGACCAGCCCGGGGAGCTGTTTTTT.

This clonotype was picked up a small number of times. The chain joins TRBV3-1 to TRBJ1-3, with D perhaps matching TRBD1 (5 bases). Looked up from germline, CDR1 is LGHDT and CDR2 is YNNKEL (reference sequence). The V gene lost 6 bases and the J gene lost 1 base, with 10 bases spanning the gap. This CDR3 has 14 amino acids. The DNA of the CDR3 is TGTGCCAGCAGTCGGAGGGGTTCTGGAAACACCATATATTTT. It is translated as CASSRRGSGNTIYF.

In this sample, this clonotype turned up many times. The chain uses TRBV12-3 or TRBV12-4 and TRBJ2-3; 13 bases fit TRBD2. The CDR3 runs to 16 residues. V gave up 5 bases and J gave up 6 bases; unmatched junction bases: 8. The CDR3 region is CASSPWTSGSGDTQYF. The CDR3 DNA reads TGTGCCAGCAGTCCCTGGACTAGCGGGAGTGGTGATACGCAGTATTTT.

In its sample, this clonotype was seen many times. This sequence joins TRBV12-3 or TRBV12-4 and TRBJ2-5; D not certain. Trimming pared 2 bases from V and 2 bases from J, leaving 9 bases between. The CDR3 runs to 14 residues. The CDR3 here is CASSLRRQQETQYF. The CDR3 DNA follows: TGTGCCAGCAGTTTACGGCGGCAACAAGAGACCCAGTACTTC.

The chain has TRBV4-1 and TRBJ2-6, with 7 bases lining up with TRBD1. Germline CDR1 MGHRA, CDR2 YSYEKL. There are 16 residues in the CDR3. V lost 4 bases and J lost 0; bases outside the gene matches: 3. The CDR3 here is CASSRDRDSGANVLTF. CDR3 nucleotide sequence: TGCGCCAGCAGCCGAGACAGGGACTCTGGGGCCAACGTCCTGACTTTC.

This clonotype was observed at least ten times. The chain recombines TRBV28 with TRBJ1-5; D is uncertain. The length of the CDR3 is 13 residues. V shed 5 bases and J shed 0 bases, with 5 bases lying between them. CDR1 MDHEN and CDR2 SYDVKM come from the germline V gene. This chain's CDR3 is CASSPDSNQPQHF. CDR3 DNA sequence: TGTGCCAGCAGTCCTGATAGCAATCAGCCCCAGCATTTT.

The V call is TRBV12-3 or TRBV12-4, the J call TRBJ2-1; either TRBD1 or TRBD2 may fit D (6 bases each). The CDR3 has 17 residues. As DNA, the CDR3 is TGTACCTGCAGTTCCATACAGTCGGGGGCCTCCTACAATGAGCAGTTCTTC. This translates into CTCSSIQSGASYNEQFF.

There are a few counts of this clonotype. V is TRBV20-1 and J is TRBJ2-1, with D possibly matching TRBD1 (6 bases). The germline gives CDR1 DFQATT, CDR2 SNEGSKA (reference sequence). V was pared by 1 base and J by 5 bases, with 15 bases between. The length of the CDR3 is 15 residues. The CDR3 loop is CSARGGLSRNNEQFF. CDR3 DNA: TGCAGTGCTAGAGGGGGGCTCTCCCGTAACAATGAGCAGTTCTTC.

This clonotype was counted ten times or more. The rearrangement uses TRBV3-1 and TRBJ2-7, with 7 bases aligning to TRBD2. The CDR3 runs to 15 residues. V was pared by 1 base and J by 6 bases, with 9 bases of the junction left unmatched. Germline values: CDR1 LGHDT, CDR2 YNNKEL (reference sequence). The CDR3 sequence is CASSQGLGGLGEQYF. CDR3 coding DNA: TGTGCCAGCAGCCAAGGACTGGGAGGACTAGGCGAGCAGTACTTC.

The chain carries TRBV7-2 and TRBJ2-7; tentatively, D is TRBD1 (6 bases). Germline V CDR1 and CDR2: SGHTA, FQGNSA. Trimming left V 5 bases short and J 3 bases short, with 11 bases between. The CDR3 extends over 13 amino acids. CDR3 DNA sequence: TGTGCCAGCAGCCCGGACAGATACTACGAGCAGTACTTC. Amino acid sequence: CASSPDRYYEQYF. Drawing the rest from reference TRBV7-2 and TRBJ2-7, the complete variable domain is GAGVSQSPSNKVTEKGKDVELRCDPISGHTALYWYRQSLGQGLEFLIYFQGNSAPDKSGLPSDRFSAERTGGSVSTLTIQRTQQEDSAVYLCASSPDRYYEQYFGPGTRLTVT.

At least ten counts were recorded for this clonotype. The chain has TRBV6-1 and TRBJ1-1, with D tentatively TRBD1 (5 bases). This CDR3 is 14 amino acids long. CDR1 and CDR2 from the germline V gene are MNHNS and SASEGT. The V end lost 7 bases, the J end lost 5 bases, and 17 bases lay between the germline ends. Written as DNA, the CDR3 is TGTGCCAGCACCATGGGGGGGTTAGAAACTGAAGCTTTCTTT. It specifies CASTMGGLETEAFF.

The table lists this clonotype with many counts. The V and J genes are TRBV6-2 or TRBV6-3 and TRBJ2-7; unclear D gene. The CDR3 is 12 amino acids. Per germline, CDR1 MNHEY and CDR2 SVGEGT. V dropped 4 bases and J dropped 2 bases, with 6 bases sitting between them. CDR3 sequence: CASSSTAYEQYF. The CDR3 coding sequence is TGTGCCAGCAGTTCAACAGCCTACGAGCAGTACTTC.

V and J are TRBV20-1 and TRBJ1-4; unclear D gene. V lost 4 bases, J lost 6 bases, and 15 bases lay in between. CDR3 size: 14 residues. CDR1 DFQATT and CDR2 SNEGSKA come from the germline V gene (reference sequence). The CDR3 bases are TGCAGTGCTACCTCGGACCGGGCTTATGAAAAACTGTTTTTT. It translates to CSATSDRAYEKLFF.

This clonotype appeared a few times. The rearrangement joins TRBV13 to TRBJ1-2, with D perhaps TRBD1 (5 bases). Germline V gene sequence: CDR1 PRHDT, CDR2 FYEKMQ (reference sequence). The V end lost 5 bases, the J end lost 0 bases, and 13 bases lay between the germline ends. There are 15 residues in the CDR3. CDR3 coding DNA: TGTGCCAGCAGCAGTAGCGGGGGTTCTAACTATGGCTACACCTTC. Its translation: CASSSSGGSNYGYTF.